This T cell receptor beta chain comes out of a study of cytomegalovirus exposure and HLA in healthy donors. Study results and limitations: Researchers reported that a few CMV-associated chains were confirmed in vitro as CMV antigen-specific. Associated with cytomegalovirus, according to the listing, were 150 to 200 TCR beta chains.

The length of the CDR3 is 15 residues. Germline CDR1 MNHEY, CDR2 SMNVEV (reference sequence). Germline trimming cut 5 bases from V and 2 bases from J; bases unmatched to any gene: 5. About this clone itself: The antigen is not known.

Profiled with immunoSEQ multiplex PCR; TCRdb holds only in-frame clones, not every one. The top ten clones hold approximately 0.9% of a sample with roughly 270,000 clones, around 89% of them seen once. What was sequenced was PBMCs. J is TRBJ2-2 and V is TRBV27, with TRBD1 identical over 7 bases. This TCR was sampled from a woman aged 18-30 years in good health and CMV-seronegative. The CDR3 nucleotides are TGTGCCAGCAGTCATACAGGGGCCAACACCGGGGAGCTGTTTTTT. This gives the protein CASSHTGANTGELFF.